This T cell receptor beta chain was recovered during a study of blood T cell repertoires in COVID-19. TCRdb's copy holds only in-frame clones and misses some; the assay was immunoSEQ multiplex PCR. Of 250,000 to 400,000 clones listed, 85% are singletons. This clone appeared a few times. V was shortened by 2 bases and J by 2 bases, with 8 bases between the two germline ends. CDR1 is SGHTA, CDR2 FQGTGA, per germline. CDR3 length: 14 residues. This chain joins TRBV7-3 and TRBJ2-3, with TRBD1 as a possible D gene (5 bases). The sample comprised PBMCs or T cells enriched from blood (not recorded which). The clonotype originates from a woman in her 30s who had been exposed to COVID-19. The CDR3 spells CASSLGHLTDTQYF. As DNA, the CDR3 is TGTGCCAGCAGCTTAGGACACCTCACAGATACGCAGTATTTT.